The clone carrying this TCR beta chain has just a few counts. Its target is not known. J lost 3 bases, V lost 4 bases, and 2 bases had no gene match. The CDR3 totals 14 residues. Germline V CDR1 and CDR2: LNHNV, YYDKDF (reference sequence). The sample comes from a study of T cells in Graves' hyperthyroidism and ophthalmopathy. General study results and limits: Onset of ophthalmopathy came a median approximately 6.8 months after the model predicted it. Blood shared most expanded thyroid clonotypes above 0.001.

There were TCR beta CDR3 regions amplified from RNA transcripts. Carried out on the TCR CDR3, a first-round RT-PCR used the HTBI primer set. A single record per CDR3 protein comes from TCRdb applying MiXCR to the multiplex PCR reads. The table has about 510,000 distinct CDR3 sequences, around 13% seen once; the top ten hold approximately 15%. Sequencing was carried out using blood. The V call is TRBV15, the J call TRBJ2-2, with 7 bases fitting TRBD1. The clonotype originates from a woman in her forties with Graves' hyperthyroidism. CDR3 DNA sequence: TGTGCCACCAGCATCGACAGGGACACCGGGGAGCTGTTTTTT. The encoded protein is CATSIDRDTGELFF.